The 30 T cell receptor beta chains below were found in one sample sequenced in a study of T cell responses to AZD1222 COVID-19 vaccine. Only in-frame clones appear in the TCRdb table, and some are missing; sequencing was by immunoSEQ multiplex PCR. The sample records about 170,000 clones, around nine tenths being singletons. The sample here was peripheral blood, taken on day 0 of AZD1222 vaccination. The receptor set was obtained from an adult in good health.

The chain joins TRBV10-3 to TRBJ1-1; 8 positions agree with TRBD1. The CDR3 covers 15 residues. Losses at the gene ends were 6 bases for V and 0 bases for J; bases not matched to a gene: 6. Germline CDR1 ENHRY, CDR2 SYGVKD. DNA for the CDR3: TGTGCCATCAGGGGACAGGCGGTCATGAACACTGAAGCTTTCTTT. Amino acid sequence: CAIRGQAVMNTEAFF.

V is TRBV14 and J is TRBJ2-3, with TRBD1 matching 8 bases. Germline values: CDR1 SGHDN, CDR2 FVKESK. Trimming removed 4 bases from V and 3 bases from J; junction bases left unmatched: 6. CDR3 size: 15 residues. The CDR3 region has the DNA TGTGCCAGCAGCCCTCGACAGGGGAGGACAGATACGCAGTATTTT. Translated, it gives CASSPRQGRTDTQYF.

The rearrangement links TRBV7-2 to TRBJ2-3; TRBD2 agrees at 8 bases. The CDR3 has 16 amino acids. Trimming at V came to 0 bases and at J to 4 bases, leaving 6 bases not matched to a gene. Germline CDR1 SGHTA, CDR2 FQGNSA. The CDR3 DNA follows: TGTGCCAGCAGCTTAGCTGCCGGGAGGGTGGCAGATACGCAGTATTTT. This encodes CASSLAAGRVADTQYF.

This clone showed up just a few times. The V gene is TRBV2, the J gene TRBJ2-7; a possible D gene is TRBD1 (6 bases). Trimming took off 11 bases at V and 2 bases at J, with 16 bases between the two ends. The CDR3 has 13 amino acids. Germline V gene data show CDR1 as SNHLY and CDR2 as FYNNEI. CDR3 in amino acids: CAGSDSEPYEQYF. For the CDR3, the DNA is TGTGCCGGGTCGGACAGTGAACCCTACGAGCAGTACTTC.

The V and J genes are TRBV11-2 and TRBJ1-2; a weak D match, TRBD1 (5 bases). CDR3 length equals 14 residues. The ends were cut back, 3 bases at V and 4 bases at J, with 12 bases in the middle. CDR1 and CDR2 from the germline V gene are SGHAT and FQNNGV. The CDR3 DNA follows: TGTGCCAGCAGCTTCCTCGGCAGGGCCTATGGCTACACCTTC. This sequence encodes CASSFLGRAYGYTF. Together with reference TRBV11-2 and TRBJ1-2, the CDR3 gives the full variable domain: EAGVAQSPRYKIIEKRQSVAFWCNPISGHATLYWYQQILGQGPKLLIQFQNNGVVDDSQLPKDRFSAERLKGVDSTLKIQPAKLEDSAVYLCASSFLGRAYGYTFGSGTRLTVV.

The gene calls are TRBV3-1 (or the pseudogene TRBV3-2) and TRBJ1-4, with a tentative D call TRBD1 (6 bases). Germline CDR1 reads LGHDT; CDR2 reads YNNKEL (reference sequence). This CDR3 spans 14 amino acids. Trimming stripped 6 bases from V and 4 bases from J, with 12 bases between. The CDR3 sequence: CASSHRADNEKLFF. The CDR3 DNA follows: TGTGCCAGCAGTCACAGGGCGGATAATGAAAAACTGTTTTTT.

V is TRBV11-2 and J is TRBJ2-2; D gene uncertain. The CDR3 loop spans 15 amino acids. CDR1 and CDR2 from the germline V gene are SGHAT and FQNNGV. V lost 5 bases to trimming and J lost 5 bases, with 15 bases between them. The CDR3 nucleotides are TGTGCCAGCAGCCTATCCGAGCTGGGGACCGGGGAGCTGTTTTTT. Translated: CASSLSELGTGELFF.

CDR3 sequence reads: CASSPPPGFSPLHF. CDR3 coding DNA: TGTGCCAGCAGCCCCCCACCGGGTTTCTCACCCCTCCACTTT. The J gene is TRBJ1-6, the V gene TRBV7-2, with D unresolved. The V gene lost 5 bases and the J gene lost 10 bases, with 15 bases spanning the gap. Germline CDR1 is SGHTA and CDR2 is FQGNSA. This CDR3 is 14 amino acids long.

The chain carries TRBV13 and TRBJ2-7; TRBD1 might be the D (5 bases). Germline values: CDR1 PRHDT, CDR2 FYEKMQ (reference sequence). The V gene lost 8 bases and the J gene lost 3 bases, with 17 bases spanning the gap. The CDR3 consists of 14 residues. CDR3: CASRRSTALYEQYF. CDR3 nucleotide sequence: TGTGCCAGCCGAAGATCGACAGCCCTCTACGAGCAGTACTTC.

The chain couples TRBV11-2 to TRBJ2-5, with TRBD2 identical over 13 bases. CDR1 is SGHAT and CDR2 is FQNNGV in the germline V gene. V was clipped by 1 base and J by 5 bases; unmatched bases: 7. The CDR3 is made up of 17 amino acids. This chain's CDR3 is CASSLGGTSGTVETQYF. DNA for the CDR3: TGTGCCAGCAGCTTAGGCGGGACTAGCGGGACGGTTGAGACCCAGTACTTC. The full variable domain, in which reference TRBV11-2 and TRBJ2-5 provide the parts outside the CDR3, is EAGVAQSPRYKIIEKRQSVAFWCNPISGHATLYWYQQILGQGPKLLIQFQNNGVVDDSQLPKDRFSAERLKGVDSTLKIQPAKLEDSAVYLCASSLGGTSGTVETQYFGPGTRLLVL.

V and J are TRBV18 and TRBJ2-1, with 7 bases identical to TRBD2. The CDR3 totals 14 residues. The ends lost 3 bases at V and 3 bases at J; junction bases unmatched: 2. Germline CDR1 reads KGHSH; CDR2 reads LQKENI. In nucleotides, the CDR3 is TGTGCCAGCTCACCGCGGGGGATCTACAATGAGCAGTTCTTC. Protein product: CASSPRGIYNEQFF. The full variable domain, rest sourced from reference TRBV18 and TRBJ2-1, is NAGVMQNPRHLVRRRGQEARLRCSPMKGHSHVYWYRQLPEEGLKFMVYLQKENIIDESGMPKERFSAEFPKEGPSILRIQQVVRGDSAAYFCASSPRGIYNEQFFGPGTRLTVL.

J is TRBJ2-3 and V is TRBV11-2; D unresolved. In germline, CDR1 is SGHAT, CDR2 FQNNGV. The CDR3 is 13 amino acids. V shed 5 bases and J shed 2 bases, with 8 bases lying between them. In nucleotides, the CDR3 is TGTGCCAGCAGCCTCCCCCACACAGATACGCAGTATTTT. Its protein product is CASSLPHTDTQYF. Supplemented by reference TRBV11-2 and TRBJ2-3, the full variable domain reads EAGVAQSPRYKIIEKRQSVAFWCNPISGHATLYWYQQILGQGPKLLIQFQNNGVVDDSQLPKDRFSAERLKGVDSTLKIQPAKLEDSAVYLCASSLPHTDTQYFGPGTRLTVL.

The CDR3 here is CASSGDVQPQHF. CDR3 bases: TGTGCCAGCAGCGGGGATGTGCAGCCCCAGCATTTT. The chain couples TRBV2 to TRBJ1-5; D gene unclear. The germline CDR1 and CDR2 sequences are SNHLY and FYNNEI. The CDR3 has 12 amino acids. V was shortened by 6 bases and J by 7 bases, with 10 bases between the two germline ends.

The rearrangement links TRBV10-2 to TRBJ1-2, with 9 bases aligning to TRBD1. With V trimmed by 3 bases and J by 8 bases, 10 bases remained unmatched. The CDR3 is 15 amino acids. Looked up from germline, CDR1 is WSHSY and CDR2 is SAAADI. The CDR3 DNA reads TGCGCCAGCAGTGATCCGGGACAGGGCTCGGGGGGCTACACCTTC. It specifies CASSDPGQGSGGYTF.

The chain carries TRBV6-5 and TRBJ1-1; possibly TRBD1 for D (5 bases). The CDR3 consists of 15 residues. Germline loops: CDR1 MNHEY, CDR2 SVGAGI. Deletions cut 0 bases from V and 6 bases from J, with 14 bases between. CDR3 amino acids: CASSYSRGRGAEAFF. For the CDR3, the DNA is TGTGCCAGCAGTTACTCGAGAGGTAGGGGAGCTGAAGCTTTCTTT.

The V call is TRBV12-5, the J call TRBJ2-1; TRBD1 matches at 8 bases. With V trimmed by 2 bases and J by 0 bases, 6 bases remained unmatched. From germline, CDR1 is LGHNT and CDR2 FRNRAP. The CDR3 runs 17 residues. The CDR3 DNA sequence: TGTGCTAGTGGTTTGACCCGGACAGGGAGCTCCTACAATGAGCAGTTCTTC. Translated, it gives CASGLTRTGSSYNEQFF.

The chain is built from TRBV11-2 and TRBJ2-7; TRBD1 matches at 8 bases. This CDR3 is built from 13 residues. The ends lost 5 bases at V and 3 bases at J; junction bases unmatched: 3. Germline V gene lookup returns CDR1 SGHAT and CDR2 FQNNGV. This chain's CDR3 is CASSLGQDYEQYF. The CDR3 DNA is TGTGCCAGCAGCCTGGGACAGGACTACGAGCAGTACTTC.

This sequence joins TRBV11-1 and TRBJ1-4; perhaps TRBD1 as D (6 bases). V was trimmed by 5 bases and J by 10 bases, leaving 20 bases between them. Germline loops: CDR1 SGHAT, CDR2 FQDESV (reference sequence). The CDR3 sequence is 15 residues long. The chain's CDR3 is CASSPSTGTTGKLFF. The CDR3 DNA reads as TGTGCCAGCAGCCCATCCACCGGGACAACGGGAAAACTGTTTTTT.

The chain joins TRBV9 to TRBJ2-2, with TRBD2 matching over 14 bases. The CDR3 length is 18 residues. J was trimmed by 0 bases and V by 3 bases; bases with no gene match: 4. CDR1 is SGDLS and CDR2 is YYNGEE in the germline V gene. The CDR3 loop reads CASSDRLAGGTNTGELFF. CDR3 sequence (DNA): TGTGCCAGCAGCGACCGACTAGCGGGAGGGACGAACACCGGGGAGCTGTTTTTT. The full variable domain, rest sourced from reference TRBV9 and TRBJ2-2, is DSGVTQTPKHLITATGQRVTLRCSPRSGDLSVYWYQQSLDQGLQFLIQYYNGEERAKGNILERFSAQQFPDLHSELNLSSLELGDSALYFCASSDRLAGGTNTGELFFGEGSRLTVL.

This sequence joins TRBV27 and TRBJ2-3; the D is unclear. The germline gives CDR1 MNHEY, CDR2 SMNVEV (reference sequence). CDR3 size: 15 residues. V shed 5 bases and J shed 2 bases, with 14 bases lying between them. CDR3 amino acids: CASSPARVYTDTQYF. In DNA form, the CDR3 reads TGTGCCAGCAGTCCCGCAAGGGTTTACACAGATACGCAGTATTTT.

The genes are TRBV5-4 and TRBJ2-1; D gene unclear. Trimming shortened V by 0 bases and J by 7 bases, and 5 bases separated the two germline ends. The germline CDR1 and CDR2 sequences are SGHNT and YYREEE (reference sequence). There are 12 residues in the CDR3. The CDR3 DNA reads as TGTGCCAGCAGCTTGGGACCGAATGAGCAGTTCTTC. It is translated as CASSLGPNEQFF.

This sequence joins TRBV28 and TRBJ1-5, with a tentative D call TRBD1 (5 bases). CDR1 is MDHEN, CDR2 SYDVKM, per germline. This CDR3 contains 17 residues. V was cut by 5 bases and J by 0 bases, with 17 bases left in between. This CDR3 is CASSGPGTHYSNQPQHF. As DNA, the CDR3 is TGTGCCAGCAGTGGACCAGGGACCCATTATAGCAATCAGCCCCAGCATTTT.

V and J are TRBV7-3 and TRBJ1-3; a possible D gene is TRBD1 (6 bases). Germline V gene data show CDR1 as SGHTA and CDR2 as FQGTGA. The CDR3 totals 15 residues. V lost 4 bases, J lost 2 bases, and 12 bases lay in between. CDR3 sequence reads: CASSSQGGAGNTIYF. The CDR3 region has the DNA TGTGCCAGCAGCTCACAGGGTGGGGCTGGAAACACCATATATTTT.

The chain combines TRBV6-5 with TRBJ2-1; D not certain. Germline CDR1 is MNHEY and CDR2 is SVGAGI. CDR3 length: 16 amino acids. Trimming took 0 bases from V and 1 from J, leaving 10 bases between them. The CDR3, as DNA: TGTGCCAGCAGTTACTCGATCCAGAGATCCTACAATGAGCAGTTCTTC. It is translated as CASSYSIQRSYNEQFF.

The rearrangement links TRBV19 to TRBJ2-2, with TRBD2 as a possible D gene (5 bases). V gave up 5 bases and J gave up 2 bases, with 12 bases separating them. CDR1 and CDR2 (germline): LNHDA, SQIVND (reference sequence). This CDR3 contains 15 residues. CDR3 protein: CASSSGRGNTGELFF. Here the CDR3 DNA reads TGTGCCAGTAGTTCCGGACGGGGAAACACCGGGGAGCTGTTTTTT.

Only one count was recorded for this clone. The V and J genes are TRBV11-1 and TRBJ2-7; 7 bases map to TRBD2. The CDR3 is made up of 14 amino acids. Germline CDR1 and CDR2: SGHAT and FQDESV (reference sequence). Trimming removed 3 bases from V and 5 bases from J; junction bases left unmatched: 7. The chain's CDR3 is CASSFDPGRDEQYF. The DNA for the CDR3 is TGTGCCAGCAGCTTTGACCCTGGGAGGGACGAGCAGTACTTC.

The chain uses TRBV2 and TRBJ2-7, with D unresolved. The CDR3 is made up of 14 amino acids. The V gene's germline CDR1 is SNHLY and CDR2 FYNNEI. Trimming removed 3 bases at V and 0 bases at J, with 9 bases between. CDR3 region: CASSDGRHSYEQYF. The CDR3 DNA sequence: TGTGCCAGCAGTGATGGCAGGCACTCCTACGAGCAGTACTTC. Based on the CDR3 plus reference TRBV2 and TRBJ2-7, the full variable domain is EPEVTQTPSHQVTQMGQEVILRCVPISNHLYFYWYRQILGQKVEFLVSFYNNEISEKSEIFDDQFSVERPDGSNFTLKIRSTKLEDSAMYFCASSDGRHSYEQYFGPGTRLTVT.

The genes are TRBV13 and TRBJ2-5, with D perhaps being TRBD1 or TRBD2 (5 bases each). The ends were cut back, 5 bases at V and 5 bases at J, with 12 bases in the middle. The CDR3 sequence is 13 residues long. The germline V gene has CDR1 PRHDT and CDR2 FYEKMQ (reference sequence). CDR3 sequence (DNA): TGTGCCAGCAGCCTCAGGGAGTCGGAGACCCAGTACTTC. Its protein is CASSLRESETQYF.

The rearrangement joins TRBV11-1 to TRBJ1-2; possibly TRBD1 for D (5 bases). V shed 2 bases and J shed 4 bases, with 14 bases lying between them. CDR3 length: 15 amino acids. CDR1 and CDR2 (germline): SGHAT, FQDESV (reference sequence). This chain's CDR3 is CASSLSRDAIYGYTF. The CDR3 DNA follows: TGTGCCAGCAGCTTAAGCAGGGATGCTATCTATGGCTACACCTTC.

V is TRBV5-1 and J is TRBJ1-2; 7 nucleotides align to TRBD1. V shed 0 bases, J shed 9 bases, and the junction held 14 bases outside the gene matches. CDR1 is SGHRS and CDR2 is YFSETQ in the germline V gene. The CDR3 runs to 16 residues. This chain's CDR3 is CASSLGGLQGSPSYTF. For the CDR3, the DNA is TGCGCCAGCAGCTTGGGGGGATTACAGGGGAGTCCAAGCTACACCTTC.